Listed here are 27 T cell receptor beta chains from one sample, sequenced in a study of control samples from healthy donors and cancer patients. Profiled with immunoSEQ multiplex PCR; TCRdb holds only in-frame clones, not every one. Altogether 150,000 to 200,000 clones are present, approximately 94% being singletons, with the ten largest covering 8.5%. Material for sequencing was blood. The origin of the receptors is a woman between 40 and 55 years old in good health.

The V gene is TRBV5-3, the J gene TRBJ2-4; D is perhaps TRBD2 (5 bases). TRBV5-3 is marked as an open reading frame, function uncertain. V lost 0 bases to trimming and J lost 0 bases, with 13 bases between them. This CDR3 has 17 amino acids. CDR3 in DNA: TGTGCCAGAAGCTTGGGGGGTAGGAGGCAAGCCAAAAACATTCAGTACTTC. Its translation is CARSLGGRRQAKNIQYF.

The chain joins TRBV25-1 to TRBJ2-7; D is undetermined. The CDR3 runs 10 residues. V gave up 3 bases and J gave up 6 bases, with 3 bases separating them. Germline CDR1 reads MGHDK; CDR2 reads SYGVNS. DNA of the CDR3: TGTGCCAGCAGTGAGTCCGAGCAGTACTTC. This gives the protein CASSESEQYF.

The chain carries TRBV6-5 and TRBJ2-7, with D possibly TRBD2 on 5 matching bases. The CDR3 has 16 amino acids. V was cut by 0 bases and J by 0 bases, with 12 bases left in between. Germline V CDR1 and CDR2: MNHEY, SVGAGI. CDR3 amino acids: CASSYSVSASSYEQYF. The DNA for the CDR3 is TGTGCCAGCAGTTACTCGGTTAGCGCTTCCTCCTACGAGCAGTACTTC.

The chain joins TRBV19 to TRBJ1-5; 8 bases map to TRBD1. Per germline, CDR1 LNHDA and CDR2 SQIVND (reference sequence). V shed 5 bases, J shed 0 bases, and the junction held 6 bases outside the gene matches. CDR3 size: 16 residues. The CDR3 DNA reads TGTGCCAGTAGTTTAAGGACAGGGTATAGCAATCAGCCCCAGCATTTT. It specifies CASSLRTGYSNQPQHF.

V gene TRBV2 combines with J gene TRBJ2-3, with unresolved D. In germline, CDR1 is SNHLY, CDR2 FYNNEI. With 3 bases removed from V and 0 bases from J, the gap between germline ends came to 1 base. This CDR3 has 12 residues. In DNA, the CDR3 is TGTGCCAGCAGTGATAGCACAGATACGCAGTATTTT. It encodes CASSDSTDTQYF.

The V and J genes are TRBV4-3 and TRBJ2-2; 9 bases fit TRBD1. The CDR3 runs to 17 residues. Losses at the gene ends were 0 bases for V and 3 bases for J; bases not matched to a gene: 5. Germline V gene lookup returns CDR1 LGHNA and CDR2 YSLEER. CDR3 nucleotides: TGCGCCAGCAGCCAAGAGGACAGGGGACGAGACACCGGGGAGCTGTTTTTT. Translation gives CASSQEDRGRDTGELFF.

V usage is TRBV6-5 and J usage is TRBJ1-2; no definite D call. Germline V CDR1 and CDR2: MNHEY, SVGAGI. The length of the CDR3 is 12 residues. V shed 7 bases and J shed 5 bases, with 11 bases lying between them. CDR3 DNA: TGTGCCAGCACGTACACGGAGTATGGCTACACCTTC. It codes for CASTYTEYGYTF.

The rearrangement joins TRBV10-3 to TRBJ2-7; D is uncertain. Germline CDR1 reads ENHRY; CDR2 reads SYGVKD. The CDR3 contains 14 residues. Trimming removed 3 bases from V and 2 bases from J, with 11 bases in between. The CDR3 spells CAISEIGRTYEQYF. The CDR3 region has the DNA TGTGCCATCAGTGAAATAGGTCGGACCTACGAGCAGTACTTC.

This chain uses TRBV12-5 with TRBJ2-7; the D gene is possibly TRBD2 (6 bases). Germline loops: CDR1 LGHNT, CDR2 FRNRAP. The CDR3 extends over 15 amino acids. V was cut by 3 bases and J by 0 bases, with 12 bases left in between. CDR3 in DNA: TGTGCTAGTGGTTTAGGAGGGTGGGCCTCCTACGAGCAGTACTTC. This codes for CASGLGGWASYEQYF.

This chain connects TRBV14 to TRBJ2-4; D might be TRBD1 (5 bases). CDR3 length: 15 residues. The ends were cut back, 3 bases at V and 2 bases at J, with 11 bases in the middle. The germline CDR1 and CDR2 sequences are SGHDN and FVKESK. The CDR3 DNA reads TGTGCCAGCAGCCACGTGGGGCCGACCAAAAACATTCAGTACTTC. It translates to CASSHVGPTKNIQYF. Based on the CDR3 plus reference TRBV14 and TRBJ2-4, the full variable domain is EAGVTQFPSHSVIEKGQTVTLRCDPISGHDNLYWYRRVMGKEIKFLLHFVKESKQDESGMPNNRFLAERTGGTYSTLKVQPAELEDSGVYFCASSHVGPTKNIQYFGAGTRLSVL.

The rearrangement joins TRBV1 to TRBJ2-7; the table gives TRBD2 as D, unverified against the DNA. TRBV1 corresponds to a pseudogene. The CDR3 is made up of 21 amino acids. This chain's CDR3 is CTSSQDVPSGRAPEIRYEQYF. The CDR3 DNA reads TGCACCAGCAGCCAAGATGTGCCTAGCGGGAGGGCCCCAGAGATAAGATACGAGCAGTACTTC.

The chain has TRBV15 and TRBJ1-1; D is unclear. The germline CDR1 and CDR2 sequences are LNHNV and YYDKDF (reference sequence). The CDR3 consists of 13 residues. The V end was cut by 0 bases, the J end by 7 bases, with 9 bases between. The DNA of the CDR3 is TGTGCCACCAGCAGAGATCGACCCAGTGAAGCTTTCTTT. Encoded protein: CATSRDRPSEAFF.

The chain links TRBV9 to TRBJ2-4; 10 bases agree with TRBD2. The V gene's germline CDR1 is SGDLS and CDR2 YYNGEE. The ends lost 1 base at V and 7 bases at J; junction bases unmatched: 5. This CDR3 spans 15 amino acids. Here the CDR3 reads CASSVSGGAGNIQYF. CDR3 bases: TGTGCCAGCAGCGTAAGCGGGGGGGCGGGTAACATTCAGTACTTC.

This sequence joins TRBV7-9 and TRBJ1-3, with a tentative D call TRBD1 (5 bases). The V gene's germline CDR1 is SEHNR and CDR2 FQNEAQ (reference sequence). The CDR3 totals 18 residues. V was cut by 0 bases and J by 0 bases, with 15 bases left in between. CDR3 coding DNA: TGTGCCAGCAGCTTAGCGAGGGGACTGTGGGTCTCTGGAAACACCATATATTTT. Its protein is CASSLARGLWVSGNTIYF.

In DNA form, the CDR3 reads TGCGCCAGCAGCTTATCACAGCCATATTCGGACAATGAGCAGTTCTTC. It specifies CASSLSQPYSDNEQFF. This chain links TRBV5-1 with TRBJ2-1; D unclear. The germline V gene has CDR1 SGHRS and CDR2 YFSETQ. The V end lost 2 bases, the J end lost 5 bases, and 17 bases lay between the germline ends. The CDR3 contains 16 residues.

This clone is classed as medium-sized. This sequence joins TRBV7-9 and TRBJ2-4; tentatively, D is TRBD1 (7 bases). V was trimmed by 3 bases and J by 14 bases, leaving 17 bases between them. CDR1 SEHNR and CDR2 FQNEAQ come from the germline V gene (reference sequence). This CDR3 spans 13 amino acids. The DNA of the CDR3 is TGTGCCAGCAGCTTGGACAGGTGGGGGGCGAAGTACTTC. Protein sequence: CASSLDRWGAKYF.

This clone was seen once. The V gene is TRBV7-9, the J gene TRBJ1-1; D is undetermined. From germline, CDR1 is SEHNR and CDR2 FQNEAQ (reference sequence). V lost 5 bases to trimming and J lost 7 bases, with 17 bases between them. The CDR3 extends over 14 amino acids. The CDR3 DNA sequence: TGTGCCAGCAGCCAAGACCTCAAAGCAGGTGAAGCTTTCTTT. It translates to CASSQDLKAGEAFF.

The J gene is TRBJ2-3, the V gene TRBV4-2; D gene ambiguous. V was cut by 1 base and J by 2 bases, with 4 bases left in between. The CDR3 is 13 amino acids. Germline V gives CDR1 LGHNA, CDR2 YNFKEQ. The CDR3 region has the DNA TGTGCCAGCAGCCAAGCGTTCACAGATACGCAGTATTTT. It translates to CASSQAFTDTQYF.

The chain recombines TRBV12-3 or TRBV12-4 with TRBJ2-1; D is undetermined. This CDR3 comprises 11 residues. The germline V and J ends were trimmed by 5 bases and 12 bases, with 11 bases remaining between them. CDR3 DNA: TGTGCCAGCAGTGACCCGGATCGGCAGTTCTTC. Protein sequence: CASSDPDRQFF.

V and J are TRBV6-6 and TRBJ2-3; 8 bases fit TRBD2. The CDR3 totals 16 residues. V lost 2 bases and J lost 4; bases outside the gene matches: 8. Germline-derived CDR1 and CDR2 are MNHNY and SVGAGI (reference sequence). Here the CDR3 DNA reads TGTGCCAGCAGTTACAGCACGGGAGGGAAAGCAGATACGCAGTATTTT. Amino acid sequence: CASSYSTGGKADTQYF.

This chain links TRBV4-3 with TRBJ2-1; 9 bases are a match to TRBD2. The length of the CDR3 is 17 residues. Losses at the gene ends were 4 bases for V and 0 bases for J; bases not matched to a gene: 7. CDR1 and CDR2 (germline): LGHNA, YSLEER. The CDR3 reads CASSRTSAESSYNEQFF. As DNA, the CDR3 is TGCGCCAGCAGCCGGACTAGCGCCGAGAGCTCCTACAATGAGCAGTTCTTC.

The rearrangement joins TRBV4-1 to TRBJ2-1; tentative D call: TRBD2 (6 bases). Germline V gene lookup returns CDR1 MGHRA and CDR2 YSYEKL. V lost 0 bases and J 9 bases, leaving 12 bases between the germline ends. The CDR3 has 14 residues. The CDR3 coding sequence is TGCGCCAGCAGCCAAGATACGTCCGGGGGTGAGCAGTTCTTC. Translation: CASSQDTSGGEQFF.

The chain joins TRBV20-1 to TRBJ1-2; D is possibly TRBD1 (6 bases). V lost 3 bases to trimming and J lost 7 bases, with 12 bases between them. The CDR3 covers 12 residues. CDR1 and CDR2 from the germline V gene are DFQATT and SNEGSKA (reference sequence). The CDR3 is CSASGGAGGYTF. CDR3 sequence (DNA): TGCAGTGCTAGTGGGGGGGCTGGTGGCTACACCTTC.

The chain combines TRBV7-2 with TRBJ1-5; D gene unclear. Trimming shortened V by 2 bases and J by 0 bases, and 8 bases separated the two germline ends. Looked up from germline, CDR1 is SGHTA and CDR2 is FQGNSA. The CDR3 covers 15 residues. CDR3 region: CASSLNAYSNQPQHF. For the CDR3, the DNA is TGTGCCAGCAGCTTAAACGCCTATAGCAATCAGCCCCAGCATTTT. Complete variable domain (other parts from reference TRBV7-2 and TRBJ1-5): GAGVSQSPSNKVTEKGKDVELRCDPISGHTALYWYRQSLGQGLEFLIYFQGNSAPDKSGLPSDRFSAERTGGSVSTLTIQRTQQEDSAVYLCASSLNAYSNQPQHFGDGTRLSIL.

The chain has TRBV7-3 and TRBJ1-6; no definite D call. The CDR3 is 13 residues long. The germline V and J ends were trimmed by 3 bases and 9 bases, with 9 bases remaining between them. Looked up from germline, CDR1 is SGHTA and CDR2 is FQGTGA. This chain's CDR3 is CASSLMRSSPLHF. CDR3 sequence (DNA): TGTGCCAGCAGCTTGATGCGGAGTTCACCCCTCCACTTT.

J is TRBJ2-4 and V is TRBV6-2 or TRBV6-3; 7 nucleotides agree with TRBD1. V gave up 0 bases and J gave up 0 bases; unmatched junction bases: 14. The germline V gene has CDR1 MNHEY and CDR2 SVGEGT. This CDR3 has 20 residues. CDR3 coding DNA: TGTGCCAGCAGTTACTCGACCGGGACAGCTCTCTCGGTAGCCAAAAACATTCAGTACTTC. This translates into CASSYSTGTALSVAKNIQYF.

V is TRBV4-2 and J is TRBJ1-1; TRBD1 aligns across 7 bases. The CDR3 consists of 17 residues. Trimming took 1 base from V and 3 from J; bases not matched to a gene: 11. CDR1 is LGHNA, CDR2 YNFKEQ, per germline. DNA of the CDR3: TGTGCCAGCAGCCAAGGACTCGGGGGCAGGGGGGACACTGAAGCTTTCTTT. It translates to CASSQGLGGRGDTEAFF.